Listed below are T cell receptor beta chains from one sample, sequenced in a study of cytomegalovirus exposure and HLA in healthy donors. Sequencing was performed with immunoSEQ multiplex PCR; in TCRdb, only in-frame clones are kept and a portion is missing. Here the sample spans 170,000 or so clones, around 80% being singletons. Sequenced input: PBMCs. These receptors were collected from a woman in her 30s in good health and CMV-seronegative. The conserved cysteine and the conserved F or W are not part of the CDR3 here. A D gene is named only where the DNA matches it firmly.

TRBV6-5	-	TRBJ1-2	ASRGVFGYT
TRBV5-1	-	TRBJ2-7	ASSPLTHQSGEQY
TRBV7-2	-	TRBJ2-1	ASSLAQYNEQF
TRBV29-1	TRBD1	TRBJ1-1	SVLGQGGRDTEAF
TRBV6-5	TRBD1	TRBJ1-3	ASSYSGDSSGNTIY
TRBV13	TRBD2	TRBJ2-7	ASSSTGKTTGTRSYEQY
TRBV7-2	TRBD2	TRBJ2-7	ASSINSGRPERY
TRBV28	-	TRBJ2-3	ASSFRNTDTQY
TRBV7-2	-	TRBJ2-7	ASSLGTSSSYEQY
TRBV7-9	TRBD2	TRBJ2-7	ASSLAFLTSGRLGAEQY
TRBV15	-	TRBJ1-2	ATSNSQGTSGYT
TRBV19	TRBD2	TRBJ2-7	ASSPRSRGLADEQY
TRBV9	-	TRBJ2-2	ASSVDIAGLYDSTGELF
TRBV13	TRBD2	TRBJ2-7	ASSFGTSGRYEQY
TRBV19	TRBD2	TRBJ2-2	ASSRSGRVGELF
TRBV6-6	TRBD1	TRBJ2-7	ASSYLQGNPYEQY
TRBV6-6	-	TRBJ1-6	ASSYSQNNSPLH
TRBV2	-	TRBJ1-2	ASILGTDYGYT
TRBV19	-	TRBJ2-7	ASSPTASYEQY
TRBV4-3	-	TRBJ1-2	ASSQEGGSGPYGYT
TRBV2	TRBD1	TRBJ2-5	ASSTGGGKTQY
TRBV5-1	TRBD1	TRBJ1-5	ASSLGQGAVQPQH
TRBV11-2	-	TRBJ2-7	ASSHARGAYEQY
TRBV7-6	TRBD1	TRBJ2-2	ASSFWTGGTGELF
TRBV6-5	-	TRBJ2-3	ASTAVAGSTDTQY
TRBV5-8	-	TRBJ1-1	ASSPVLNTEAF
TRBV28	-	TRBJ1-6	ASSWEEKSSYNSPLH
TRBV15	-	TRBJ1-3	ATSRDTGSVGNTIY
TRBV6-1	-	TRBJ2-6	ASRDSSSGANVLT
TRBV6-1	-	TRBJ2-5	ASDLQGGETQY
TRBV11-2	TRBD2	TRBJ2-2	ASSSRGEGGGELF
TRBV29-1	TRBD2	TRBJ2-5	SSSLAGVSETQY
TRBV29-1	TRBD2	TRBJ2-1	SVEVPSGRTTYNEQF
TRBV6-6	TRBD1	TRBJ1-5	ASSYFPDRGNQPQH
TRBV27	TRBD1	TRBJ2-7	ASSSGQGSYEQY
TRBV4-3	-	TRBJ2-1	ASSQAGLVDNEQF
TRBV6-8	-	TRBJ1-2	ASSRPNSDPNYGYT
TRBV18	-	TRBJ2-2	ASSPVAEANTGELF
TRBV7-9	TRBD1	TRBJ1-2	ASSLDRDYGYT
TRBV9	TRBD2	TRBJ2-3	ASSPATSTSTDTQY
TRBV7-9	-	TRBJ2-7	ASSVDFFQREIGYEQY
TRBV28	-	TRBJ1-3	ASARSTSGNTIY
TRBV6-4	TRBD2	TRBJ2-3	ASSDSGLAGGWPDTQY
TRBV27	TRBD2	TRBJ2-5	ASSLRAGGHQETQY
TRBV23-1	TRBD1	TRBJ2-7	ASSQFDRAGYEQY
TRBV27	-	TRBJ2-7	ASSFERRGWDEQY
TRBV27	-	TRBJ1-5	ASSYMNQPQH
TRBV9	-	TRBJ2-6	ASSVGPSGANGLT
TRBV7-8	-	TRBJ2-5	ASSLRGETLRETQY
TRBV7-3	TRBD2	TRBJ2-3	ASSSSGSGDTQY
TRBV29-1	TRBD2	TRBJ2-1	SVGRVAGDNEQF
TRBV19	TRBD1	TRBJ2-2	ASRDRGETGELF